These 13 T cell receptor beta chains were all obtained from the same sample, sequenced in a study of radiotherapy plus CTLA-4 blockade in lung cancer. Method: immunoSEQ multiplex PCR; TCRdb's copy keeps in-frame clones and lacks some. The sample lists about 15,000 clones, 72% occurring once. The sample in question was peripheral blood, obtained from a patient treated with radiotherapy plus ipilimumab. All receptors derive from a human donor with non-small cell lung cancer whose response to radiotherapy plus ipilimumab could not be evaluated.

The rearrangement joins TRBV6-6 to TRBJ1-5; 10 positions match TRBD1. Germline V gene data show CDR1 as MNHNY and CDR2 as SVGAGI (reference sequence). Trimming cost V 0 bases and J 7 bases; bases outside gene matches: 0. This CDR3 spans 14 amino acids. The CDR3 reads CASSYSTGGQPQHF. Here the CDR3 DNA reads TGTGCCAGCAGTTACTCGACAGGGGGCCAGCCCCAGCATTTT.

The V call is TRBV7-3, the J call TRBJ1-1; D not resolved. Deletions cut 0 bases from V and 7 bases from J, with 12 bases between. Germline V gene data show CDR1 as SGHTA and CDR2 as FQGTGA. The CDR3 is 14 residues long. The CDR3 DNA sequence: TGTGCCAGCAGCTTAACACGGGGTAGGAGTGAAGCTTTCTTT. Its protein product is CASSLTRGRSEAFF.

The chain is built from TRBV4-3 and TRBJ2-7, with D unclear. The V and J ends lost 1 base and 3 bases respectively, with 10 bases between them. CDR3 length equals 14 residues. Germline V lookup: CDR1 LGHNA, CDR2 YSLEER. CDR3 sequence: CASSQAQALYEQYV. CDR3 nucleotides: TGCGCCAGCAGCCAAGCCCAGGCCCTCTACGAGCAGTACGTC.

The chain carries TRBV4-3 and TRBJ1-2; a weak D match, TRBD1 (6 bases). CDR3 length: 14 residues. Trimming took off 0 bases at V and 8 bases at J, with 13 bases between the two ends. Germline loops: CDR1 LGHNA, CDR2 YSLEER. CDR3 sequence reads: CASSQDLDSQGYTF. CDR3 DNA: TGCGCCAGCAGCCAAGATCTGGACAGTCAGGGCTACACCTTC.

This clone has a handful of counts. The genes are TRBV11-2 and TRBJ2-2; a weak D match, TRBD1 (6 bases). The length of the CDR3 is 15 residues. Trimming took 5 bases from V and 1 from J, leaving 11 bases between them. Germline loops: CDR1 SGHAT, CDR2 FQNNGV. The CDR3 loop is CASSADSLNTGELFF. The CDR3 bases are TGTGCCAGCAGCGCGGACAGTTTGAACACCGGGGAGCTGTTTTTT.

The rearrangement links TRBV7-9 to TRBJ2-3; perhaps TRBD2 as D (7 bases). Germline assignment: CDR1 SEHNR and CDR2 FQNEAQ (reference sequence). Trimming removed 0 bases at V and 6 bases at J, with 10 bases between. The CDR3 totals 14 residues. CDR3 protein: CASSLAGGLDTQYF. CDR3 sequence (DNA): TGTGCCAGCAGCTTAGCGGGGGGGCTGGATACGCAGTATTTT.

This clone was picked up a small number of times. This chain joins TRBV7-9 and TRBJ2-1, with D possibly being TRBD1 (6 bases). From germline, CDR1 is SEHNR and CDR2 FQNEAQ (reference sequence). The CDR3 has 12 amino acids. With 5 bases removed from V and 11 bases from J, the gap between germline ends came to 13 bases. The CDR3 DNA is TGTGCCAGCAGCGATCCGGGACACCAGCAGTTCTTC. It translates to CASSDPGHQQFF.

The genes are TRBV18 and TRBJ2-5; tentative D call: TRBD2 (5 bases). CDR3 length: 14 amino acids. Deletions cut 6 bases from V and 1 base from J, with 12 bases between. Germline CDR1 is KGHSH and CDR2 is LQKENI. This chain's CDR3 is CASSPREAQETQYF. CDR3 DNA: TGTGCCAGCTCCCCCCGGGAAGCCCAAGAGACCCAGTACTTC. Full variable domain (outside the CDR3, taken from reference TRBV18 and TRBJ2-5): NAGVMQNPRHLVRRRGQEARLRCSPMKGHSHVYWYRQLPEEGLKFMVYLQKENIIDESGMPKERFSAEFPKEGPSILRIQQVVRGDSAAYFCASSPREAQETQYFGPGTRLLVL.

This clone was found once. This sequence joins TRBV9 and TRBJ1-2, with D perhaps TRBD1 (5 bases). Trimming removed 3 bases at V and 6 bases at J, with 21 bases between. The V gene's germline CDR1 is SGDLS and CDR2 YYNGEE. The length of the CDR3 is 16 residues. The DNA for the CDR3 is TGTGCCAGCAGCGGATCACAGGAATTCCTTAGCCATGGCTACACCTTC. This encodes CASSGSQEFLSHGYTF. The complete variable domain, with remaining parts taken from reference TRBV9 and TRBJ1-2, reads DSGVTQTPKHLITATGQRVTLRCSPRSGDLSVYWYQQSLDQGLQFLIQYYNGEERAKGNILERFSAQQFPDLHSELNLSSLELGDSALYFCASSGSQEFLSHGYTFGSGTRLTVV.

The chain is built from TRBV10-3 and TRBJ1-2, with 10 bases aligning to TRBD1. Germline CDR1 reads ENHRY; CDR2 reads SYGVKD. V was pared by 0 bases and J by 6 bases, with 4 bases of the junction left unmatched. The CDR3 has 15 residues. CDR3 region: CAISESPGQGNGYTF. The CDR3, as DNA: TGTGCCATCAGTGAGTCACCGGGACAGGGGAATGGCTACACCTTC.

This rearrangement joins TRBV5-1 to TRBJ2-5, with 8 nucleotides matching TRBD1. Per germline, CDR1 SGHRS and CDR2 YFSETQ. The V segment lost 4 bases and the J segment 5 bases; nucleotides outside the gene matches: 7. The CDR3 is 14 residues long. The CDR3: CASSPTTGAETQYF. For the CDR3, the DNA is TGCGCCAGCAGCCCCACGACAGGGGCGGAGACCCAGTACTTC. The variable domain in full, completed from reference TRBV5-1 and TRBJ2-5, reads KAGVTQTPRYLIKTRGQQVTLSCSPISGHRSVSWYQQTPGQGLQFLFEYFSETQRNKGNFPGRFSGRQFSNSRSEMNVSTLELGDSALYLCASSPTTGAETQYFGPGTRLLVL.

CDR3 bases: TGTGCCACCAGCAGAGATCGAGGGCTTCTTCCTGAAGCTTTCTTT. Translating gives CATSRDRGLLPEAFF. V usage is TRBV15 and J usage is TRBJ1-1; no clear D. CDR1 and CDR2 (germline): LNHNV, YYDKDF (reference sequence). This CDR3 comprises 15 residues. V was pared by 0 bases and J by 6 bases, with 14 bases between.

This clone was observed a few times. The chain combines TRBV25-1 with TRBJ2-7, with 7 bases lining up with TRBD2. CDR3 length equals 14 residues. V lost 3 bases to trimming and J lost 5 bases; unmatched junction nucleotides: 7. CDR1 is MGHDK and CDR2 is SYGVNS in the germline V gene. The CDR3 region has the DNA TGTGCCAGCAGTGATAGCTCTCGGGGGGACGAGCAGTACTTC. Its translation: CASSDSSRGDEQYF.